This TCR beta chain was obtained from a study of long-term antiretroviral therapy in people with HIV. An immunoSEQ assay, version v3.0, was performed at survey level. The repertoire was sequenced with immunoSEQ multiplex PCR; TCRdb's copy has only in-frame clones and lacks some. The sample records 21,000 or so clones, more than 65% being singletons. CDR1 and CDR2 from the germline V gene are LGHNA and YSLEER. There are 15 residues in the CDR3. The V gene lost 3 bases and the J gene lost 3 bases, with 14 bases spanning the gap. Here the sequenced sample was unsorted PBMCs, taken at the start of antiretroviral therapy. The receptor was derived from a man aged 50-59 years with HIV. The J gene is TRBJ1-2, the V gene TRBV4-3, with D tentatively TRBD1 (5 bases). The chain's CDR3 is CASSHQPGGDYGYTF. CDR3 DNA sequence: TGCGCCAGCAGCCACCAACCCGGGGGGGACTATGGCTACACCTTC.